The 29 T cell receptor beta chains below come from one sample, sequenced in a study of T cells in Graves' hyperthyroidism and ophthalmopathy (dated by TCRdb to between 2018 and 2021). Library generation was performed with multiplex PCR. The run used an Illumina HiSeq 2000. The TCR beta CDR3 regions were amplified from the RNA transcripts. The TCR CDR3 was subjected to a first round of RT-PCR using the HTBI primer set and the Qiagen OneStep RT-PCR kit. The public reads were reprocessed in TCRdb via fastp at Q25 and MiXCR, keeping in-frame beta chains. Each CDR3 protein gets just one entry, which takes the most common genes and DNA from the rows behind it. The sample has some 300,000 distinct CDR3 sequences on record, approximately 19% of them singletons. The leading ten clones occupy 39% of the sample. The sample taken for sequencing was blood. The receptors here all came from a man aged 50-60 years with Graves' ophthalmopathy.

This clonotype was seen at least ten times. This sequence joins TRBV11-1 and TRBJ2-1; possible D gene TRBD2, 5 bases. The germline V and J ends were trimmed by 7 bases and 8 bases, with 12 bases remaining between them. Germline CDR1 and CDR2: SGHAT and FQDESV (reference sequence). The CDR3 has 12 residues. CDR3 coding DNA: TGTGCCAGCAACCCGGGAACAGATGAGCAGTTCTTC. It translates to CASNPGTDEQFF.

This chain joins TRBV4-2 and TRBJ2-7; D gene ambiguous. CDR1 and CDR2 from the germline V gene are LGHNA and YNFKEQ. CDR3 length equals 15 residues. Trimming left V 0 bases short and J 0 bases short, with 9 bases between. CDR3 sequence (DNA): TGTGCCAGCAGCCAAGAATGGCGTCTCTCCTACGAGCAGTACTTC. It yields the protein CASSQEWRLSYEQYF.

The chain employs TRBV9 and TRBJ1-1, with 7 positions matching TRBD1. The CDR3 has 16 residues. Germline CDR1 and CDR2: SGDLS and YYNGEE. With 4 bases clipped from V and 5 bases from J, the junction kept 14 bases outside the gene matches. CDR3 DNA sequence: TGTGCCAGCAGCAGATGGACAGGCGCTAATGGGACTGAAGCTTTCTTT. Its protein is CASSRWTGANGTEAFF.

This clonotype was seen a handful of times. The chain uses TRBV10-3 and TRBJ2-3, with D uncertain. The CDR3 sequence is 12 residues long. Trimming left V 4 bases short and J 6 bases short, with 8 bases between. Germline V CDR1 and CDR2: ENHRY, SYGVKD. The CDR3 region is CAISVNQDTQYF. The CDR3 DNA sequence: TGTGCCATCAGTGTAAACCAGGATACGCAGTATTTT.

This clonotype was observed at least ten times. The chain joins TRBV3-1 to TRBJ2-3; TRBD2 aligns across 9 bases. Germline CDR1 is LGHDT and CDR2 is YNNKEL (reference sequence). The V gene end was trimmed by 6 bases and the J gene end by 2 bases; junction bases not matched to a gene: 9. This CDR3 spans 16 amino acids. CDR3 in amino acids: CASSKEREEYTDTQYF. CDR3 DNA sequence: TGTGCCAGCAGTAAAGAGCGGGAGGAGTACACAGATACGCAGTATTTT.

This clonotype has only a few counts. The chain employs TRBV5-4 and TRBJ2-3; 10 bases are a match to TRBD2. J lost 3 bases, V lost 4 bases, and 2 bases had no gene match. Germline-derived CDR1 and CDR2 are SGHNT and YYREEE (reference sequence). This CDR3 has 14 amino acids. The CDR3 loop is CASSTAGGTDTQYF. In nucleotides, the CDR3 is TGTGCCAGCAGCACAGCGGGAGGGACAGATACGCAGTATTTT.

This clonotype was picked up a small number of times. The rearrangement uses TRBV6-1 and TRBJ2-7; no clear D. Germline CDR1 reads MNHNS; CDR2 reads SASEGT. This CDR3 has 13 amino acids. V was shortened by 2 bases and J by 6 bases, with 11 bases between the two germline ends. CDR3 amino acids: CASSELDGSEQYF. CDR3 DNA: TGTGCCAGCAGTGAACTTGATGGTTCCGAGCAGTACTTC.

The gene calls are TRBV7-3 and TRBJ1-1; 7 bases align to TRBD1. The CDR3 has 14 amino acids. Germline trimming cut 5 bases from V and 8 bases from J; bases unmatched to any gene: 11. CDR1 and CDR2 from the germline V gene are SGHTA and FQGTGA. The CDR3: CASSPRPGGGEAFF. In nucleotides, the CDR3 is TGTGCCAGCAGCCCCCGGCCAGGGGGGGGGGAAGCTTTCTTT.

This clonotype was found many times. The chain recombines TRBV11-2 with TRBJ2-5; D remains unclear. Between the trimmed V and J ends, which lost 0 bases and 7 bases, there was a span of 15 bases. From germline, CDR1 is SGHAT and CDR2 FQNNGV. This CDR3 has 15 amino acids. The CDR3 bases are TGTGCCAGCAGCTTAGAACCGTCCAACCTGGGGACCCAGTACTTC. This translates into CASSLEPSNLGTQYF.

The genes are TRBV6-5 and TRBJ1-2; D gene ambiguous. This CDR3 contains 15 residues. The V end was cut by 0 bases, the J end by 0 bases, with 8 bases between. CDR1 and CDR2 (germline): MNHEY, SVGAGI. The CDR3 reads CASSYSTLANYGYTF. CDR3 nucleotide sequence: TGTGCCAGCAGTTACTCGACGCTAGCTAACTATGGCTACACCTTC.

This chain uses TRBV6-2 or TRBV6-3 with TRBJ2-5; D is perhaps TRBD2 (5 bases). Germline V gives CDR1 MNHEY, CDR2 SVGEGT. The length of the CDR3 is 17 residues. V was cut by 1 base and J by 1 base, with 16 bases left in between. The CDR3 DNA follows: TGTGCCAGCAGTTACTGGATTCGGACTGCTACCCAAGAGACCCAGTACTTC. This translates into CASSYWIRTATQETQYF.

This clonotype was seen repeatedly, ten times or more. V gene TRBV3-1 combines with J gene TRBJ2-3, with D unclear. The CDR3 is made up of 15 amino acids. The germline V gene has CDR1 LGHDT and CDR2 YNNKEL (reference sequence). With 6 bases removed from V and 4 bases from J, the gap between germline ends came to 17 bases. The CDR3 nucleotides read TGTGCCAGCAGGTCGACACCTCCCGGTCCAGATACGCAGTATTTT. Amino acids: CASRSTPPGPDTQYF.

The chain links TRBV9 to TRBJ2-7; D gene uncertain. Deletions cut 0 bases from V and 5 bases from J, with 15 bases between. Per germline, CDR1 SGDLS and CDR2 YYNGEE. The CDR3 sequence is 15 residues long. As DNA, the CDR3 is TGTGCCAGCAGCGTAGAGGTACGGGCTGGGGACGAGCAGTACTTC. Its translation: CASSVEVRAGDEQYF.

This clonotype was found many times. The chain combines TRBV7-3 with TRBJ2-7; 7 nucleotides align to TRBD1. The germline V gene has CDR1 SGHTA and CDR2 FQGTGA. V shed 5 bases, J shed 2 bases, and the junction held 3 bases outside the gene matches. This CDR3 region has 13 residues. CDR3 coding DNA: TGTGCCAGCAGCCCAGGGGGTGCCTACGAGCAGTACTTC. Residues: CASSPGGAYEQYF.

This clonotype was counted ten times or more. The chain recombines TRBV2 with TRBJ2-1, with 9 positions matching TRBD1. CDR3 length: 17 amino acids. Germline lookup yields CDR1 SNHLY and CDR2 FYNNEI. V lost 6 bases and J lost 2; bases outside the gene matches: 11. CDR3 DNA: TGTGCCAGCAGCGTATCCGGGACAGGGCTGACCTACAATGAGCAGTTCTTC. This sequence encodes CASSVSGTGLTYNEQFF.

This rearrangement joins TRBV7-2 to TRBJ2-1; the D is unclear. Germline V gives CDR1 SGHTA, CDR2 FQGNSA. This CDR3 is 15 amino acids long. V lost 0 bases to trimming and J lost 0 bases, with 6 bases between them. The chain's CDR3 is CASSLAYSSYNEQFF. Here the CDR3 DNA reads TGTGCCAGCAGCTTAGCGTATTCCTCCTACAATGAGCAGTTCTTC.

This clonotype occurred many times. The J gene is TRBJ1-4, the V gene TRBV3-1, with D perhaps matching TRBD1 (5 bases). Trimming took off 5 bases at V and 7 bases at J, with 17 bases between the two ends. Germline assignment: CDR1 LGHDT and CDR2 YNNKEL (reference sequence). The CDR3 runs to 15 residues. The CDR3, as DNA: TGTGCCAGCAGCGCAGGGTGGGTTGACCCTGAAAAACTGTTTTTT. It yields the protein CASSAGWVDPEKLFF.

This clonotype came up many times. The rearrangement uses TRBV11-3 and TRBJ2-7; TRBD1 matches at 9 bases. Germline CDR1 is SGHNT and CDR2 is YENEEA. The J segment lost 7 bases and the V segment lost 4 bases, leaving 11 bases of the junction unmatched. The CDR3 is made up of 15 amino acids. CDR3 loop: CASSSGTGRFGEQYF. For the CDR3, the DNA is TGTGCCAGCAGCTCCGGGACAGGGAGGTTTGGGGAGCAGTACTTC.

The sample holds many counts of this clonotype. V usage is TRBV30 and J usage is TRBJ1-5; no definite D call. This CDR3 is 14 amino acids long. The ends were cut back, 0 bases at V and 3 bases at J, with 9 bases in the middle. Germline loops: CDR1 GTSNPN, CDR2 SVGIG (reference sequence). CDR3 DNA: TGTGCCTGGAGTGTGGTTCACCTCAATCAGCCCCAGCATTTT. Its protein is CAWSVVHLNQPQHF.

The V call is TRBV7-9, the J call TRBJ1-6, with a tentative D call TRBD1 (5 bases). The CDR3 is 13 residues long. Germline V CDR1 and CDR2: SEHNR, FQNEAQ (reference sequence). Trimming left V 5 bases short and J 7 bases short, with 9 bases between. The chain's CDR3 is CASSRDGNSPLHF. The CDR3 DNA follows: TGTGCCAGCAGCCGGGACGGAAATTCACCCCTCCACTTT.

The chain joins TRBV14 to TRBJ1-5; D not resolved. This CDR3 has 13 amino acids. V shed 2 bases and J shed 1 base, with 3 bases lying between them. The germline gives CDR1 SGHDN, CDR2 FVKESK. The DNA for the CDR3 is TGTGCCAGCAGCCAATACAGCAATCAGCCCCAGCATTTT. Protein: CASSQYSNQPQHF.

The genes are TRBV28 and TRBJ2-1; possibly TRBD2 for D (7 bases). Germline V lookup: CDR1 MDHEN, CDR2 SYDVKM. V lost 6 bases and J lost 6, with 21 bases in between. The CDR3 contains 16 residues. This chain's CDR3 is CASSSPRGGGPNEQFF. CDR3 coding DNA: TGTGCCAGCAGCTCTCCCCGTGGGGGGGGCCCCAATGAGCAGTTCTTC.

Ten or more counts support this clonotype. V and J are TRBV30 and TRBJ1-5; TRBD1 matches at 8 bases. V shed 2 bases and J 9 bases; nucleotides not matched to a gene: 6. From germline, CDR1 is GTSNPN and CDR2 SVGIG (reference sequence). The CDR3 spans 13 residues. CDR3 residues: CAWSPAGGPPQHF. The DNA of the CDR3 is TGTGCCTGGAGTCCGGCAGGGGGCCCGCCCCAGCATTTT.

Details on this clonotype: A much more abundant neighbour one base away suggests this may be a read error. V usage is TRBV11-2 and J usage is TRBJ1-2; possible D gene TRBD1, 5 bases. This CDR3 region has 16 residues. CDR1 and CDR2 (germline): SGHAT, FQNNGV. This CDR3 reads CASSLALTVINHGYTF. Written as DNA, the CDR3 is TGTGCCAGCAGCTTAGCGTTGACAGTTATTAACCATGGCTACACCTTC.

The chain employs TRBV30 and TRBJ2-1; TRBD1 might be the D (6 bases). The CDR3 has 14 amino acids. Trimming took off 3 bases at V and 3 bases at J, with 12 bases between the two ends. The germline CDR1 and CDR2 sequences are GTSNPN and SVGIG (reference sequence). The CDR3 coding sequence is TGTGCCTGGAGAGGACAGAAGGGCTACAATGAGCAGTTCTTC. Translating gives CAWRGQKGYNEQFF.

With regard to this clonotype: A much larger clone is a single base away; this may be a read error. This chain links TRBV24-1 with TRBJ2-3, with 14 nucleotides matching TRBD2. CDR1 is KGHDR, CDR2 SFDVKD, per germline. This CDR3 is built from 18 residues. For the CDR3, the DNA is TGTCCCACCAGTGCGGCAAGGACTAGCGGGAGGAGCACAGATACGCAGTATTTT. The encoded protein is CPTSAARTSGRSTDTQYF.

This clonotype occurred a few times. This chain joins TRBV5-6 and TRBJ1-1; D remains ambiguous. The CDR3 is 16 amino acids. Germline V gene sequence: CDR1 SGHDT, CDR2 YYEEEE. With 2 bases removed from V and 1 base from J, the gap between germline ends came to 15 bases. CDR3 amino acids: CASSFLIAASNTEAFF. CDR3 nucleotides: TGTGCCAGCAGCTTTTTAATTGCAGCATCGAACACTGAAGCTTTCTTT.

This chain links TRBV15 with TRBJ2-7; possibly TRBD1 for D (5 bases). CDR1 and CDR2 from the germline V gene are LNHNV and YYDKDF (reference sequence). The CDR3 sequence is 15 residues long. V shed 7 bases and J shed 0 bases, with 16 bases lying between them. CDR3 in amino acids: CATTSKGPVSYEQYF. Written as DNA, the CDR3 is TGTGCCACCACCTCAAAGGGGCCGGTCTCCTACGAGCAGTACTTC.

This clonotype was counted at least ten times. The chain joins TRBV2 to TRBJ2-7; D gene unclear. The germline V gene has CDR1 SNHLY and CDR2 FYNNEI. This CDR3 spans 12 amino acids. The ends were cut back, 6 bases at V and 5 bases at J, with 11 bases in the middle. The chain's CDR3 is CASSERWDEQYF. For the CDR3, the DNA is TGTGCCAGCAGCGAGAGGTGGGACGAGCAGTACTTC.